This TCR beta chain is from a study of T cells in Graves' hyperthyroidism and ophthalmopathy. Whole-study findings and limits: The model made its ophthalmopathy prediction, and onset followed a median around 6.5 months later. Patients with ophthalmopathy were separated from those with stable hyperthyroidism by a 13 V-J model. Most expanded thyroid clonotypes above 0.001 also appeared in blood.

Reasons for excluding patients were uncontrolled infection, other autoimmune disease, pregnancy or lactation. With respect to this clonotype: Antigen unknown.

The TCR beta CDR3 regions underwent amplification using RNA transcripts as the source. First-round RT-PCR targeting the TCR CDR3 was performed with the HTBI primer set. One entry per CDR3 protein results from TCRdb running MiXCR on the multiplex PCR reads. The table lists over 650,000 distinct CDR3 sequences, approximately 42% of them singletons. From germline, CDR1 is SEHNR and CDR2 FQNEAQ (reference sequence). J gave up 8 bases and V 5 bases, and 10 bases lay outside the gene matches. This CDR3 has 14 residues. Sequenced input: peripheral blood or thyroid tissue (not recorded which). This receptor was obtained from an adult man with Graves' disease, either hyperthyroidism or ophthalmopathy (not recorded which). This chain uses TRBV7-9 with TRBJ1-1, with 8 bases aligning to TRBD1. For the CDR3, the DNA is TGTGCCAGCAGCCAATCAGGGGGCGGGATCGAAGCTTTCTTT. This encodes CASSQSGGGIEAFF. The whole variable domain, remainder taken from reference TRBV7-9 and TRBJ1-1, is DTGVSQNPRHKITKRGQNVTFRCDPISEHNRLYWYRQTLGQGPEFLTYFQNEAQLEKSRLLSDRFSAERPKGSFSTLEIQRTEQGDSAMYLCASSQSGGGIEAFFGQGTRLTVV.